This TCR beta chain was sequenced in a study of CXCR3-negative and CXCR3-positive naive CD8 T cells. Concerning this clonotype: Its antigen is unknown.

Each CD8+ T cell subset was sorted in triplicate, around 300,000 cells each. Naive CD8+ T lymphocytes were specified as CD45RO-CCR7+CD27+CD95-. There are 13 residues in the CDR3. Per the germline V gene, CDR1 is MNHNS and CDR2 is SASEGT. 5' RACE that incorporated UMI labels was used to prepare the TRB cDNA libraries. TCRdb reprocessed the 5' RACE reads and reports one entry per CDR3 protein, with no DNA. Its listing shows roughly 140,000 distinct CDR3 sequences. Study findings and constraints: Fresh PBMCs were used in most assays, and CXCR3 expression partially decreased after cryopreservation. Compared with CXCR3-negative naive cells, CXCR3-positive naive cells showed more hydrophobic TRB CDR3s.

The sample consisted of naive CXCR3+ CD8+ T cells from blood. Specified subset: CD45RO-CCR7+CD27+CD95- naive CD8+ T cells expressing CXCR3 (TNR3+). J is TRBJ2-7 and V is TRBV6-1. This TCR was recovered from a human donor in good health. Some clones in this sample may be carry-over from other donors' samples. The CDR3 reads CATREGSSYEQYF.